The 23 T cell receptor beta chains presented below share a single source sample, sequenced in a study of blood T cells in healthy people across ages. PCR was performed a second time for about 6 to 12 cycles using a sample-barcoded 5' primer and a J-beta primer mix. TCRdb independently ran MiXCR on the 5' RACE reads; one entry per CDR3 protein. The data hold fewer than 650,000 distinct CDR3 sequences, with about 26% observed a single time. These data also featured in a second study, about T cells of mothers and their children.

Sequenced material: blood. These receptors originate from a boy younger than 10 in good health.

This clonotype was detected only a few times. CDR3 nucleotides: TGTGCCAGCAGTGGACAGGGTTTTTCACCCCTCCACTTT. It translates to CASSGQGFSPLHF. This chain joins TRBV6-1 and TRBJ1-6; 7 bases map to TRBD1. The V gene end was trimmed by 4 bases and the J gene end by 9 bases; junction bases not matched to a gene: 3. This CDR3 is built from 13 residues. Germline V gene lookup returns CDR1 MNHNS and CDR2 SASEGT.

This chain links TRBV6-2 or TRBV6-3 with TRBJ2-5, with 7 bases identical to TRBD2. The CDR3 length is 17 residues. V lost 2 bases and J lost 0; bases outside the gene matches: 9. The germline V gene has CDR1 MNHEY and CDR2 SVGEGT. The CDR3 region is CASSYRALGLNQETQYF. CDR3 coding DNA: TGTGCCAGCAGTTACCGCGCCCTGGGACTAAACCAAGAGACCCAGTACTTC.

The J gene is TRBJ2-7, the V gene TRBV5-4; TRBD2 agrees at 12 bases. The CDR3 runs to 15 residues. The germline gives CDR1 SGHNT, CDR2 YYREEE (reference sequence). J gave up 4 bases and V 4 bases, and 6 bases lay outside the gene matches. The CDR3 here is CASSPKTSGSYEQYF. The CDR3, as DNA: TGTGCCAGCAGCCCCAAGACTAGCGGGAGTTACGAGCAGTACTTC.

The chain is built from TRBV27 and TRBJ1-1; D is perhaps TRBD1 (5 bases). Germline V gene lookup returns CDR1 MNHEY and CDR2 SMNVEV (reference sequence). The CDR3 runs 15 residues. V shed 5 bases and J shed 2 bases, with 15 bases lying between them. The CDR3 nucleotides are TGTGCCAGCAGTATCGGGGGGTATTTTAACACTGAAGCTTTCTTT. Amino acids: CASSIGGYFNTEAFF.

This clonotype was found many times. The V call is TRBV5-1, the J call TRBJ1-1, with D perhaps TRBD1 (5 bases). Germline loops: CDR1 SGHRS, CDR2 YFSETQ. The CDR3 runs 14 residues. V lost 0 bases to trimming and J lost 1 base, with 7 bases between them. The CDR3 DNA sequence: TGCGCCAGCAGCTTGGAGGGGACGAACACTGAAGCTTTCTTT. It yields the protein CASSLEGTNTEAFF.

There are a few counts of this clonotype. CDR3 DNA sequence: TGTGCCAGCAGAACCCTGAGCTCTGGGGCCAACGTCCTGACTTTC. The encoded protein is CASRTLSSGANVLTF. The chain couples TRBV27 to TRBJ2-6, with D uncertain. Germline V lookup: CDR1 MNHEY, CDR2 SMNVEV (reference sequence). V lost 6 bases and J lost 0, with 9 bases in between. The CDR3 totals 15 residues.

This clonotype was observed a handful of times. V usage is TRBV9 and J usage is TRBJ2-3, with 7 bases lining up with TRBD2. The V gene end was trimmed by 0 bases and the J gene end by 2 bases; junction bases not matched to a gene: 6. The CDR3 sequence is 16 residues long. Per germline, CDR1 SGDLS and CDR2 YYNGEE. DNA of the CDR3: TGTGCCAGCAGCGTAGGCGACGGGAGGACCACAGATACGCAGTATTTT. Encoded protein: CASSVGDGRTTDTQYF.

The chain uses TRBV6-5 and TRBJ2-1; D is perhaps TRBD1 or TRBD2 (5 bases each). This CDR3 contains 11 residues. Looked up from germline, CDR1 is MNHEY and CDR2 is SVGAGI. Trimming left V 6 bases short and J 15 bases short, with 15 bases between. CDR3 region: CASRLGRVWFF. The CDR3 region has the DNA TGTGCCAGCAGATTGGGGCGGGTATGGTTCTTC.

In its sample, this clonotype was seen a few times. The chain joins TRBV2 to TRBJ2-1, with 9 bases aligning to TRBD1. CDR3 length equals 13 residues. CDR1 and CDR2 from the germline V gene are SNHLY and FYNNEI. J lost 5 bases, V lost 10 bases, and 6 bases had no gene match. Here the CDR3 DNA reads TGTGCCACATGGGACAGGGAGGACAATGAGCAGTTCTTC. It specifies CATWDREDNEQFF.

The rearrangement uses TRBV12-3 or TRBV12-4 and TRBJ2-7; D unclear. CDR3 size: 14 residues. V was pared by 2 bases and J by 3 bases, with 11 bases between. CDR3 sequence: CASSLMQTYYEQYF. CDR3 coding DNA: TGTGCCAGCAGTTTAATGCAGACCTACTACGAGCAGTACTTC.

This clonotype was picked up a small number of times. V and J are TRBV2 and TRBJ1-2; D is unresolved. The V end lost 7 bases, the J end lost 5 bases, and 17 bases lay between the germline ends. CDR3 length: 14 amino acids. CDR1 is SNHLY, CDR2 FYNNEI, per germline. The CDR3 sequence is CASIPGSLGYGYTF. The DNA of the CDR3 is TGTGCCAGCATCCCGGGATCCCTCGGATATGGCTACACCTTC.

This clonotype was detected a few times. The gene calls are TRBV6-5 and TRBJ2-5, with a possible D match to TRBD2 (5 bases). Per germline, CDR1 MNHEY and CDR2 SVGAGI. V lost 2 bases, J lost 2 bases, and 21 bases lay in between. The CDR3 has 18 residues. The DNA of the CDR3 is TGTGCCAGCAGTTACCCGCCGGGGTTTCAGCGGACGCAAGAGACCCAGTACTTC. Its protein is CASSYPPGFQRTQETQYF.

This clonotype has only a few counts. The chain employs TRBV3-1 and TRBJ2-4, with D possibly TRBD1 on 5 matching bases. The CDR3 extends over 13 amino acids. Germline CDR1 and CDR2: LGHDT and YNNKEL (reference sequence). With 1 base removed from V and 8 bases from J, the gap between germline ends came to 9 bases. CDR3 nucleotides: TGTGCCAGCAGCCAAGGGACATCATACATTCAGTACTTC. Encoded protein: CASSQGTSYIQYF.

This clonotype occurred many times. The V call is TRBV14, the J call TRBJ2-3; 8 nucleotides agree with TRBD2. V lost 1 base to trimming and J lost 5 bases; unmatched junction nucleotides: 5. Germline loops: CDR1 SGHDN, CDR2 FVKESK. The CDR3 has 15 residues. CDR3 nucleotides: TGTGCCAGCAGCCAAGCAACTAGCGGTCGAGATACGCAGTATTTT. Its translation: CASSQATSGRDTQYF.

V and J are TRBV7-9 and TRBJ1-6; TRBD1 matches at 7 bases. After removal of 4 bases from V and 7 bases from J, the junction contained 7 bases not matched to a gene. The CDR3 length is 15 residues. CDR1 SEHNR and CDR2 FQNEAQ come from the germline V gene (reference sequence). For the CDR3, the DNA is TGTGCCAGCAGCTCAGGAACAGGGGTGAATTCACCCCTCCACTTT. It translates to CASSSGTGVNSPLHF.

This clonotype has a handful of counts. The rearrangement joins TRBV6-1 to TRBJ2-7; D is unclear. Germline-derived CDR1 and CDR2 are MNHNS and SASEGT. The CDR3 contains 15 residues. With 2 bases removed from V and 0 bases from J, the gap between germline ends came to 11 bases. The chain's CDR3 is CASSEPTHTSYEQYF. The CDR3 coding sequence is TGTGCCAGCAGTGAACCGACGCACACCTCCTACGAGCAGTACTTC.

The chain links TRBV29-1 to TRBJ1-1; 12 bases match TRBD1. After removal of 5 bases from V and 3 bases from J, the junction contained 7 bases not matched to a gene. Germline loops: CDR1 SQVTM, CDR2 ANQGSEA. The length of the CDR3 is 15 residues. CDR3: CSVRGTGGLDTEAFF. CDR3 bases: TGCAGCGTTAGGGGGACAGGGGGCCTGGACACTGAAGCTTTCTTT.

The chain couples TRBV9 to TRBJ2-7; the match to TRBD2 covers 7 bases. Germline CDR1 is SGDLS and CDR2 is YYNGEE. V was pared by 4 bases and J by 4 bases, with 20 bases of the junction left unmatched. CDR3 length: 18 amino acids. The CDR3 coding sequence is TGTGCCAGCAGCCTATGGGGAGCAAGGCGGGAGAATCGGTACGAGCAGTACTTC. The encoded protein is CASSLWGARRENRYEQYF.

This clonotype was counted at least ten times. The chain links TRBV9 to TRBJ1-2, with a possible D match to TRBD1 (6 bases). The V end was cut by 5 bases, the J end by 1 base, with 9 bases between. Germline V gene data show CDR1 as SGDLS and CDR2 as YYNGEE. This CDR3 has 13 amino acids. Here the CDR3 reads CASSVDSNYGYTF. CDR3 nucleotides: TGTGCCAGCAGTGTGGACAGTAACTATGGCTACACCTTC.

This clonotype was seen a handful of times. The V gene is TRBV12-3 or TRBV12-4, the J gene TRBJ2-5; TRBD2 agrees at 8 bases. The last part of the DNA fits TRBJ2-7 better; the J call may be wrong. The CDR3 sequence is 14 residues long. CDR3 nucleotides: TGTGCCAGCAGTCGCGGGGGGCCGACCTACGAGCAGTACTTC. Amino acids: CASSRGGPTYEQYF.

The V gene is TRBV12-3 or TRBV12-4, the J gene TRBJ2-1; 9 nucleotides agree with TRBD2. CDR3 length: 14 residues. After removal of 6 bases from V and 3 bases from J, the junction contained 3 bases not matched to a gene. The CDR3: CASSHSGSYNEQFF. CDR3 coding DNA: TGTGCCAGCAGCCATAGCGGGAGCTACAATGAGCAGTTCTTC.

The V gene is TRBV7-2, the J gene TRBJ2-7; D perhaps matches TRBD2 (6 bases). Germline V gene data show CDR1 as SGHTA and CDR2 as FQGNSA. Trimming removed 5 bases from V and 4 bases from J, with 18 bases in between. There are 15 residues in the CDR3. The CDR3 reads CASSRNRDSGYEQYF. In nucleotides, the CDR3 is TGTGCCAGCAGCCGAAACCGGGACTCAGGATACGAGCAGTACTTC.

This clonotype was observed a few times. Sequence at one end of the junction differs from germline and may be a read error. The gene calls are TRBV6-5 and TRBJ2-5; no definite D call. The CDR3 spans 16 residues. CDR1 is MNHEY, CDR2 SVGAGI, per germline. CDR3 sequence (DNA): TGTGCCAGCAGTTACTCCCCCACTTTGTGGCAAGAGACTCAGTACTTC. Translated: CASSYSPTLWQETQYF.